Listed below are T cell receptor beta chains from one sample, sequenced in a study of T cell responses to AZD1222 COVID-19 vaccine. Some clones are missing from TCRdb's copy, which holds only in-frame ones; the method was immunoSEQ multiplex PCR. The sample consists of about 120,000 clones, about 87% of them appearing once. Sequenced here: peripheral blood, sampled on day 0 of AZD1222 vaccination. The receptors stem from an adult in good health. CDR3s include the opening cysteine and the closing phenylalanine or tryptophan. Each record gives: D gene, J gene, V gene, clone size, CDR3 protein, CDR3 DNA. A D gene is named only where the DNA matches it firmly. Size is omitted from some rows. Given values are once, few, many or a class for expanded clones.

D: TRBD1; J: TRBJ2-7; V: TRBV2; size: once; CDR3: CARGRQGTYEQYF; DNA: TGTGCCAGGGGACGACAGGGGACCTACGAGCAGTACTTC
D: NA; J: TRBJ1-1; V: TRBV28; size: NA; CDR3: CASSLARISEAFF; DNA: TGTGCCAGCAGTTTGGCCAGGATCTCTGAAGCTTTCTTT
D: NA; J: TRBJ2-7; V: TRBV18; size: NA; CDR3: CASSLGEAYEQYF; DNA: TGTGCCAGCTCACTGGGGGAGGCCTACGAGCAGTACTTC
D: TRBD2; J: TRBJ2-1; V: TRBV7-9; size: NA; CDR3: CASSFSGRPFYNEQFF; DNA: TGTGCCAGCAGCTTCAGCGGGAGGCCCTTCTACAATGAGCAGTTCTTC
D: TRBD2; J: TRBJ2-7; V: TRBV24-1; size: NA; CDR3: CATSDLQNSGAYEQYF; DNA: TGTGCCACCAGTGATTTGCAAAATAGCGGGGCCTACGAGCAGTACTTC
D: TRBD1; J: TRBJ1-5; V: TRBV6-2/TRBV6-3; size: NA; CDR3: CASSYSSRGQGNQPQHF; DNA: TGTGCCAGCAGTTACTCGAGTAGGGGGCAGGGCAATCAGCCCCAGCATTTT
D: NA; J: TRBJ2-5; V: TRBV30; size: NA; CDR3: CAWSVRVRGGETQYF; DNA: TGTGCCTGGAGTGTACGGGTCAGGGGGGGGGAGACCCAGTACTTC
D: NA; J: TRBJ1-5; V: TRBV7-2; size: NA; CDR3: CASSSHQDQPQHF; DNA: TGTGCCAGCAGCTCACATCAGGATCAGCCCCAGCATTTT
D: TRBD1; J: TRBJ1-2; V: TRBV6-2/TRBV6-3; size: few; CDR3: CASSYSKESKTGDTF; DNA: TGTGCCAGCAGTTACTCGAAGGAATCGAAGACAGGGGACACCTTC
D: TRBD1; J: TRBJ2-7; V: TRBV9; size: NA; CDR3: CASSLDREGEQYF; DNA: TGTGCCAGCAGCCTCGACAGGGAAGGAGAGCAGTACTTC
D: TRBD2; J: TRBJ2-1; V: TRBV19; size: NA; CDR3: CASTLRGGRALNEQFF; DNA: TGTGCCAGTACCCTTCGTGGCGGGAGGGCCCTCAATGAGCAGTTCTTC
D: NA; J: TRBJ1-2; V: TRBV24-1; size: NA; CDR3: CATSNSHAGGYTF; DNA: TGTGCCACCAGTAATTCCCATGCTGGTGGCTACACCTTC
D: NA; J: TRBJ2-1; V: TRBV15; size: NA; CDR3: CATSTRKNNEQFF; DNA: TGTGCCACCAGCACCCGGAAGAACAATGAGCAGTTCTTC